This passage covers 32 T cell receptor beta chains from one sample sequenced in a study of T cell responses to AZD1222 COVID-19 vaccine. Assay used: immunoSEQ multiplex PCR; TCRdb lists only in-frame clones, some missing. The data show about 140,000 clones, about 90% seen once. Sequences were derived from peripheral blood, sampled on day 0 of AZD1222 vaccination. These receptor sequences come from an adult in good health.

This rearrangement joins TRBV9 to TRBJ2-5; 9 bases agree with TRBD2. Trimming at V came to 2 bases and at J to 5 bases, leaving 7 bases not matched to a gene. CDR1 is SGDLS and CDR2 is YYNGEE in the germline V gene. The CDR3 runs 15 residues. The CDR3 loop reads CASSVSGTSMETQYF. The DNA for the CDR3 is TGTGCCAGCAGCGTTTCCGGGACTAGCATGGAGACCCAGTACTTC.

The chain's CDR3 is CASSQEGTGVNYGYTF. The CDR3 coding sequence is TGCGCCAGCAGCCAAGAGGGGACAGGGGTTAACTATGGCTACACCTTC. This rearrangement joins TRBV4-1 to TRBJ1-2, with 10 bases aligning to TRBD1. Germline CDR1 and CDR2: MGHRA and YSYEKL. This CDR3 is 16 amino acids long. Trimming cost V 0 bases and J 1 base; bases outside gene matches: 2.

J is TRBJ1-1 and V is TRBV4-2; D gene unclear. Between the trimmed V and J ends, which lost 0 bases and 0 bases, there was a span of 11 bases. The CDR3 is made up of 16 amino acids. CDR1 and CDR2 (germline): LGHNA, YNFKEQ. The chain's CDR3 is CASSQEVSHMNTEAFF. The CDR3 DNA follows: TGTGCCAGCAGCCAAGAAGTGTCACACATGAACACTGAAGCTTTCTTT.

The chain employs TRBV2 and TRBJ1-6; 7 bases map to TRBD1. CDR1 and CDR2 from the germline V gene are SNHLY and FYNNEI. V dropped 11 bases and J dropped 1; count of bases not matched to a gene: 14. The CDR3 loop spans 17 amino acids. The CDR3: CALRSTGLGSYNSPLHF. The CDR3, as DNA: TGTGCCTTGCGGTCGACAGGGTTAGGGTCCTATAATTCACCCCTCCACTTT.

This chain links TRBV29-1 with TRBJ1-1; 10 nucleotides agree with TRBD1. Germline loops: CDR1 SQVTM, CDR2 ANQGSEA. V trimming: 4 bases; J trimming: 6 bases; junction bases outside the gene matches: 2. This CDR3 comprises 12 residues. This CDR3 reads CSVGDRGAEAFF. In DNA form, the CDR3 reads TGCAGCGTTGGGGACAGGGGTGCTGAAGCTTTCTTT.

This rearrangement joins TRBV9 to TRBJ2-3, with TRBD2 matching over 8 bases. The V and J ends lost 0 bases and 0 bases, in that order; junction bases with no gene match: 6. The V gene's germline CDR1 is SGDLS and CDR2 YYNGEE. The CDR3 runs to 17 residues. In nucleotides, the CDR3 is TGTGCCAGCAGCGTAGCTACCGGGACTAGGAGCACAGATACGCAGTATTTT. It codes for CASSVATGTRSTDTQYF. The full variable domain, its missing parts supplied by reference TRBV9 and TRBJ2-3, is DSGVTQTPKHLITATGQRVTLRCSPRSGDLSVYWYQQSLDQGLQFLIQYYNGEERAKGNILERFSAQQFPDLHSELNLSSLELGDSALYFCASSVATGTRSTDTQYFGPGTRLTVL.

The chain carries TRBV6-2 or TRBV6-3 and TRBJ2-6; D not resolved. V lost 4 bases to trimming and J lost 0 bases, with 13 bases between them. Germline V gene sequence: CDR1 MNHEY, CDR2 SVGEGT. This CDR3 is 17 amino acids long. As DNA, the CDR3 is TGTGCCAGCAGTTCAGCCGTCGGCTACTCTGGGGCCAACGTCCTGACTTTC. Protein sequence: CASSSAVGYSGANVLTF.

The chain employs TRBV6-5 and TRBJ2-3; either TRBD1 or TRBD2 may fit D (6 bases each). The CDR3 runs to 15 residues. The germline V gene encodes CDR1 MNHEY and CDR2 SVGAGI. V shed 5 bases and J shed 0 bases, with 12 bases lying between them. The CDR3: CASSPTGASTDTQYF. CDR3 sequence (DNA): TGTGCCAGCAGTCCGACGGGGGCTAGCACAGATACGCAGTATTTT.

As to this clone: The sample has other DNA sequences that encode this CDR3 too. The rearrangement joins TRBV4-1 to TRBJ1-4, with D unresolved. V was shortened by 4 bases and J by 8 bases, with 11 bases between the two germline ends. There are 13 residues in the CDR3. CDR1 and CDR2 from the germline V gene are MGHRA and YSYEKL. The CDR3: CASSPLLGEKLFF. In DNA form, the CDR3 reads TGCGCCAGCAGCCCGCTCCTGGGGGAAAAACTGTTTTTT.

CDR3 in DNA: TGCGCCAGCAGCCAACGACTAGCGGGGGGGATAATCCAAGAGACCCAGTACTTC. Translation: CASSQRLAGGIIQETQYF. The V gene is TRBV4-1, the J gene TRBJ2-5; 14 bases fit TRBD2. Looked up from germline, CDR1 is MGHRA and CDR2 is YSYEKL. V was pared by 2 bases and J by 1 base, with 6 bases of the junction left unmatched. This CDR3 region has 18 residues.

This chain connects TRBV11-3 to TRBJ2-3, with unresolved D. Germline values: CDR1 SGHNT, CDR2 YENEEA. The V gene lost 1 base and the J gene lost 6 bases, with 8 bases spanning the gap. This CDR3 has 13 amino acids. The CDR3 here is CASSLVPTDTQYF. CDR3 nucleotide sequence: TGTGCCAGCAGCTTAGTCCCCACGGATACGCAGTATTTT.

The V and J genes are TRBV6-5 and TRBJ1-2; no clear D gene. Trimming removed 2 bases at V and 4 bases at J, with 8 bases between. This CDR3 is 13 amino acids long. Germline loops: CDR1 MNHEY, CDR2 SVGAGI. CDR3: CASSYQARYGYTF. CDR3 sequence (DNA): TGTGCCAGCAGTTACCAGGCACGCTATGGCTACACCTTC.

The chain carries TRBV6-4 and TRBJ2-3; D is undetermined. The CDR3 runs to 17 residues. V was clipped by 0 bases and J by 1 base, with 14 bases between them. From germline, CDR1 is MRHNA and CDR2 SNTAGT. The CDR3 nucleotides are TGTGCCAGCAGTGACTCCGCCGCAGGTTGGGGCACAGATACGCAGTATTTT. As protein: CASSDSAAGWGTDTQYF.

The chain uses TRBV5-6 and TRBJ1-4; D is unclear. The germline CDR1 and CDR2 sequences are SGHDT and YYEEEE. The CDR3 has 14 amino acids. V gave up 0 bases and J gave up 11 bases, with 14 bases separating them. DNA for the CDR3: TGTGCCAGCAGCTTGGACAGTGGGTTAGGGAAACTGTTTTTT. It codes for CASSLDSGLGKLFF.

The chain combines TRBV5-6 with TRBJ1-3, with D uncertain. Trimming left V 0 bases short and J 0 bases short, with 7 bases between. Germline CDR1 SGHDT, CDR2 YYEEEE. The CDR3 totals 15 residues. CDR3 amino acids: CASSLAGLSGNTIYF. In nucleotides, the CDR3 is TGTGCCAGCAGCTTGGCGGGTCTCTCTGGAAACACCATATATTTT.

This rearrangement joins TRBV7-2 to TRBJ2-1, with 8 bases matching TRBD2. The V gene's germline CDR1 is SGHTA and CDR2 FQGNSA. This CDR3 is 17 amino acids long. After removal of 5 bases from V and 7 bases from J, the junction contained 16 bases not matched to a gene. CDR3 in DNA: TGTGCCAGCAGCCCCTATTTTGGTAGCGGGGTGGTTAATGAGCAGTTCTTC. This encodes CASSPYFGSGVVNEQFF.

The chain uses TRBV7-8 and TRBJ1-2; D gene unclear. Deletions cut 2 bases from V and 2 bases from J, with 15 bases between. Germline loops: CDR1 SGHVS, CDR2 FQNEAQ. The CDR3 consists of 16 residues. The CDR3 is CASSLMGRVTNYGYTF. CDR3 in DNA: TGTGCCAGCAGCTTAATGGGAAGGGTTACCAACTATGGCTACACCTTC.

This clone is a singleton in its sample. The gene calls are TRBV27 and TRBJ1-1; TRBD1 is a possible D gene (6 bases). Per the germline V gene, CDR1 is MNHEY and CDR2 is SMNVEV (reference sequence). The V end lost 5 bases, the J end lost 1 base, and 8 bases lay between the germline ends. This CDR3 is built from 13 residues. CDR3 amino acids: CASSLGANTEAFF. DNA for the CDR3: TGTGCCAGCAGTCTGGGGGCGAACACTGAAGCTTTCTTT.

The rearrangement joins TRBV6-2 or TRBV6-3 to TRBJ1-6, with D tentatively TRBD1 (6 bases). The germline CDR1 and CDR2 sequences are MNHEY and SVGEGT. V lost 2 bases, J lost 7 bases, and 9 bases lay in between. The CDR3 has 14 residues. The CDR3, as DNA: TGTGCCAGCAGTTACAGGGGGGAAAATTCACCCCTCCACTTT. Its protein is CASSYRGENSPLHF.

The sample holds many counts of this clone. The V and J genes are TRBV15 and TRBJ1-1; D gene ambiguous. The V and J ends lost 5 bases and 4 bases respectively, with 14 bases between them. This CDR3 spans 14 amino acids. Germline V lookup: CDR1 LNHNV, CDR2 YYDKDF (reference sequence). The CDR3 nucleotides read TGTGCCACCAGCGGAGGTGGAGGGATCACTGAAGCTTTCTTT. Protein sequence: CATSGGGGITEAFF.

The CDR3 here is CASSEGLAGGAYNEQFF. The CDR3 nucleotides read TGTGCCAGCAGCGAGGGACTAGCGGGAGGCGCTTACAATGAGCAGTTCTTC. The chain recombines TRBV9 with TRBJ2-1, with 15 bases fitting TRBD2. With V trimmed by 3 bases and J by 4 bases, 5 bases remained unmatched. Germline lookup yields CDR1 SGDLS and CDR2 YYNGEE. The CDR3 extends over 17 amino acids.

The chain links TRBV7-9 to TRBJ2-1, with D tentatively TRBD2 (6 bases). V was cut by 5 bases and J by 4 bases, with 12 bases left in between. CDR3 length: 14 residues. Per the germline V gene, CDR1 is SEHNR and CDR2 is FQNEAQ (reference sequence). CDR3 loop: CASSTRRGYNEQFF. The CDR3 DNA sequence: TGTGCCAGCAGCACTCGACGGGGGTACAATGAGCAGTTCTTC.

This rearrangement joins TRBV7-6 to TRBJ2-7; maybe TRBD1 (6 bases). The CDR3 loop spans 16 amino acids. CDR1 and CDR2 (germline): SGHVS, FNYEAQ. Deletions cut 5 bases from V and 3 bases from J, with 20 bases between. CDR3 sequence: CASSPIGQGRFYEQYF. The CDR3 DNA reads as TGTGCCAGCAGCCCCATAGGGCAGGGGCGGTTCTACGAGCAGTACTTC.

This clone was seen once. The chain is built from TRBV6-4 and TRBJ2-2; a weak D match, TRBD1 (6 bases). The V gene's germline CDR1 is MRHNA and CDR2 SNTAGT. The CDR3 runs to 15 residues. V dropped 3 bases and J dropped 7 bases, with 15 bases sitting between them. CDR3 bases: TGTGCCAGCAGTGAGGGACCTGGACAGAGCGGGGAGCTGTTTTTT. Its protein product is CASSEGPGQSGELFF.

This clone was detected a few times. The chain uses TRBV19 and TRBJ2-5; D is unclear. The germline V gene has CDR1 LNHDA and CDR2 SQIVND (reference sequence). CDR3 size: 13 residues. V was shortened by 5 bases and J by 4 bases, with 11 bases between the two germline ends. This CDR3 is CASSWAERETQYF. CDR3 bases: TGTGCCAGTAGTTGGGCGGAACGAGAGACCCAGTACTTC. Complete variable domain (other parts from reference TRBV19 and TRBJ2-5): DGGITQSPKYLFRKEGQNVTLSCEQNLNHDAMYWYRQDPGQGLRLIYYSQIVNDFQKGDIAEGYSVSREKKESFPLTVTSAQKNPTAFYLCASSWAERETQYFGPGTRLLVL.

This clone is a singleton in its sample. J is TRBJ1-6 and V is TRBV7-6; the D is unclear. Germline-derived CDR1 and CDR2 are SGHVS and FNYEAQ. V lost 1 base, J lost 6 bases, and 7 bases lay in between. The CDR3 length is 14 residues. CDR3 protein: CASSLDTSNSPLHF. The CDR3 region has the DNA TGTGCCAGCAGCTTAGACACATCTAATTCACCCCTCCACTTT. Using reference TRBV7-6 and TRBJ1-6 for the parts outside the CDR3, the full variable domain is GAGVSQSPRYKVTKRGQDVALRCDPISGHVSLYWYRQALGQGPEFLTYFNYEAQQDKSGLPNDRFSAERPEGSISTLTIQRTEQRDSAMYRCASSLDTSNSPLHFGNGTRLTVT.

V usage is TRBV5-6 and J usage is TRBJ2-1; D possibly corresponds to TRBD2 (5 bases). V gave up 3 bases and J gave up 7 bases, with 23 bases separating them. In germline, CDR1 is SGHDT, CDR2 YYEEEE. The CDR3 sequence is 17 residues long. Here the CDR3 reads CASSSLPSATSGNEQFF. The DNA for the CDR3 is TGTGCCAGCAGCTCCCTCCCCTCCGCAACCTCGGGGAATGAGCAGTTCTTC.

This chain joins TRBV28 and TRBJ1-2; a weak D match, TRBD1 (5 bases). The CDR3 is 13 amino acids. Germline CDR1 and CDR2: MDHEN and SYDVKM. V was trimmed by 3 bases and J by 8 bases, leaving 13 bases between them. CDR3 amino acids: CASSLGRAKGYTF. For the CDR3, the DNA is TGTGCCAGCAGTTTGGGCAGGGCGAAGGGCTACACCTTC.

This chain joins TRBV6-5 and TRBJ2-5, with no clear D. Germline CDR1 is MNHEY and CDR2 is SVGAGI. The CDR3 has 10 residues. V lost 0 bases and J lost 9, with 2 bases in between. The DNA for the CDR3 is TGTGCCAGCAGTTACTCTCCCCAGTACTTC. Translated: CASSYSPQYF.

The chain carries TRBV2 and TRBJ1-3; D might be TRBD1 (5 bases). Germline CDR1 is SNHLY and CDR2 is FYNNEI. CDR3 size: 14 residues. The V and J ends lost 7 bases and 0 bases respectively, with 10 bases between them. The CDR3 DNA reads as TGTGCCAGCATCTCAGGGTTCTCTGGAAACACCATATATTTT. Amino acids: CASISGFSGNTIYF.

This clone was observed a single time. The rearrangement joins TRBV27 to TRBJ2-6, with TRBD1 as a possible D gene (5 bases). V was cut by 8 bases and J by 0 bases, with 5 bases left in between. The CDR3 runs to 13 residues. Germline V CDR1 and CDR2: MNHEY, SMNVEV (reference sequence). The CDR3 region is CASGASGANVLTF. The CDR3 DNA follows: TGTGCCAGCGGGGCCTCTGGGGCCAACGTCCTGACTTTC.

The chain joins TRBV6-5 to TRBJ1-1, with D maybe TRBD1 (5 bases). The germline V and J ends were trimmed by 2 bases and 4 bases, with 17 bases remaining between them. This CDR3 contains 16 residues. Germline V gene lookup returns CDR1 MNHEY and CDR2 SVGAGI. The CDR3 nucleotides read TGTGCCAGCAGTTACGGGACCAGGAGCGGGAGCACTGAAGCTTTCTTT. Encoded protein: CASSYGTRSGSTEAFF.